This T cell receptor (beta chain) was identified in a study of blood T cell repertoires in COVID-19 (dated by TCRdb to about 2020). Some background on the complete study: The collaborator samples originated in the United States, Italy and Spain and spanned the acute and convalescent phases of COVID-19. The material from the prospective study consisted of cDNA or gDNA derived from T cells, B-cell-depleted T cells, or PBMCs. Subjects who had been exposed to COVID-19, were actively infected with it, or had recovered from it provided the deeply sampled blood TCRbeta repertoires that made up the dataset. A freely available public database, intended as a resource for researchers studying the immune response to SARS-CoV-2, is where the repertoires were released. Samples came from the ongoing ImmuneRACE study (first 160 participants) plus 1,254 subjects from 6 global collaborators. The sample metadata nearly always contained a de-identified subject ID, COVID-19 status, age in years and sex. Where available, HLA class I and class II types were obtained from metadata supplied by the sample provider rather than from assay-based typing. The paper's findings and limits, for the study overall: How much clinical and demographic metadata was included differed by source and by participant, and the metadata was provided uncurated.

This clone was counted a few times. The clone's antigen remains unknown. Base qualities were left out, and no much larger clone turns up one base away. TCRbeta CDR3 regions were amplified from genomic DNA using the immunoSEQ Assay, a bias-controlled multiplex PCR. Regarding the original processing steps: The number of nucleated cells in each sample was estimated from the amplification of reference gene primers within the assay. To quantify the absolute abundance of each unique TCRbeta CDR3 rearrangement, sequence reads were collapsed and filtered. For each sample, productive Simpson clonality was calculated as the square root of Simpson's diversity index over productive rearrangements. TCRdb took over this immuneACCESS table, retaining in-frame rearrangements with V and J assigned. Such tables are incomplete; in checked studies, under half of the missing clones stem from an unresolved V gene, and the remainder is unexplained. Clonal size and the V and J genes are those of that table, whereas D and trimming came from the DNA. For this sample the table gives about 47,000 clones, of which about 81% were detected only once. The top ten clones comprise approximately 14% of the sample.

The collaborating institutions used their own protocols to collect whole blood in K2EDTA tubes. Collaborator samples were shipped for TCRbeta analysis as frozen whole blood, isolated PBMCs, or DNA extracted from either sample type. Measured from the cysteine to the phenylalanine, the CDR3 is 18 residues long. Only the CDR3 region is kept as DNA, spanning 54 bases read in frame from base 1. Compared with germline, V lacks 3 bases and J lacks 10 bases; bases without a gene match: 14. Reading the germline V gene gives CDR1 MNHNS and CDR2 SASEGT. Rearrangement joined TRBV6-1 to TRBJ1-6, and 11 junctional nucleotides match TRBD1. The sequence derives from a human donor with acute or convalescent COVID-19. The donor label of this sample is uncertain. The sequenced sample consisted of peripheral blood. The CDR3 reads CASSEIWGQGVSKSPLHF. The DNA reads TGTGCCAGCAGTGAGATTTGGGGACAGGGGGTGAGTAAGTCACCCCTCCACTTT.